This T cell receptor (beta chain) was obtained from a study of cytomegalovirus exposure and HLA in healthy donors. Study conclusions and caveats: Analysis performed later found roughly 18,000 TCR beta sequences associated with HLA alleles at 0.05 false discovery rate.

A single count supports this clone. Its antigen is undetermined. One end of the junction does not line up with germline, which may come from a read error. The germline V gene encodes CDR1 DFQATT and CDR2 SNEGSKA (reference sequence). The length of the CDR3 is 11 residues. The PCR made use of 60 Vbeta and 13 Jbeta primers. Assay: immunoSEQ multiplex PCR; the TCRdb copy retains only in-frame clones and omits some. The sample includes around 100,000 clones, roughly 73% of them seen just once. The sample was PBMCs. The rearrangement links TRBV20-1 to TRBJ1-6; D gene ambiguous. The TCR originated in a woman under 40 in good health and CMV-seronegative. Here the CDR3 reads CSAGSQSLKKF. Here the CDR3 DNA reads TGCAGTGCTGGGTCACAGAGCCTAAAGAAATTT.